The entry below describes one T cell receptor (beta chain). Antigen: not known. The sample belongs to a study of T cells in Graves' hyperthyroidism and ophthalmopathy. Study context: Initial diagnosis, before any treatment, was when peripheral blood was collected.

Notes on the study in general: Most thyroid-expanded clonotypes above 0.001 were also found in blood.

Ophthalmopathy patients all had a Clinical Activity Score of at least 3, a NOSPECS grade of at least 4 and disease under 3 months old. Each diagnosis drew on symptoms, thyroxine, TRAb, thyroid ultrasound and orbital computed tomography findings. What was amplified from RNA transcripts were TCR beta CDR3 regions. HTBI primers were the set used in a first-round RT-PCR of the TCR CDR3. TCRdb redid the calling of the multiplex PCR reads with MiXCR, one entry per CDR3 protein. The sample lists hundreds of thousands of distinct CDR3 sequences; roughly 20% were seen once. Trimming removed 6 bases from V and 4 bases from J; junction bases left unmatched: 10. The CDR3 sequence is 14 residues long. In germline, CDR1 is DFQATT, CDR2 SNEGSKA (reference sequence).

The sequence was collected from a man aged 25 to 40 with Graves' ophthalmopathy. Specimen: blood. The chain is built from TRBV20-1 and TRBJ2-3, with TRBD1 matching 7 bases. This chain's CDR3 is CSATDRVGADTQYF. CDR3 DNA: TGCAGTGCCACCGACAGGGTCGGGGCAGATACGCAGTATTTT.